These 17 T cell receptor beta chains were sequenced from one sample in a study of cytomegalovirus exposure and HLA in healthy donors. The PCR contained 60 Vbeta and 13 Jbeta primers. Assay: immunoSEQ multiplex PCR; the TCRdb copy retains only in-frame clones and omits some. The table shows more than 100,000 clones, with more than 60% occurring only once. Material for sequencing was PBMCs. The source of these receptors is a man between 18 and 29 years old in good health and CMV-seronegative.

J is TRBJ1-2 and V is TRBV28; TRBD1 matches at 7 bases. This CDR3 has 15 residues. Per germline, CDR1 MDHEN and CDR2 SYDVKM. V lost 6 bases and J lost 0; bases outside the gene matches: 7. The CDR3 region has the DNA TGTGCCAGCAGCCATCAGGGGGAAGCTAACTATGGCTACACCTTC. Translated, it gives CASSHQGEANYGYTF.

V usage is TRBV30 and J usage is TRBJ2-2, with TRBD1 matching over 7 bases. This CDR3 region has 14 residues. Trimming removed 3 bases from V and 4 bases from J; junction bases left unmatched: 5. Germline CDR1 GTSNPN, CDR2 SVGIG (reference sequence). The CDR3 DNA follows: TGTGCCTGGAGACGAGGGGGCCCCACCGGGGAGCTGTTTTTT. Translation gives CAWRRGGPTGELFF.

The rearrangement uses TRBV13 and TRBJ2-4; D perhaps matches TRBD1 (5 bases). The CDR3 has 14 amino acids. Germline loops: CDR1 PRHDT, CDR2 FYEKMQ (reference sequence). The V end was cut by 0 bases, the J end by 2 bases, with 5 bases between. CDR3 protein: CASSLGGPKNIQYF. The CDR3 DNA reads TGTGCCAGCAGCTTAGGGGGGCCCAAAAACATTCAGTACTTC.

This chain joins TRBV2 and TRBJ2-5, with D maybe TRBD1 (5 bases). The V gene's germline CDR1 is SNHLY and CDR2 FYNNEI. The CDR3 runs to 15 residues. The V gene lost 5 bases and the J gene lost 5 bases, with 18 bases spanning the gap. The CDR3 DNA reads as TGTGCCAGCAGTACTCCCAGAGTGGGGCAGGAGACCCAGTACTTC. Translation: CASSTPRVGQETQYF. The variable domain in full, completed from reference TRBV2 and TRBJ2-5, reads EPEVTQTPSHQVTQMGQEVILRCVPISNHLYFYWYRQILGQKVEFLVSFYNNEISEKSEIFDDQFSVERPDGSNFTLKIRSTKLEDSAMYFCASSTPRVGQETQYFGPGTRLLVL.

The genes are TRBV7-8 and TRBJ2-1, with D unresolved. Trimming removed 0 bases at V and 10 bases at J, with 7 bases between. Germline CDR1 reads SGHVS; CDR2 reads FQNEAQ. The CDR3 has 12 residues. The chain's CDR3 is CASSLAPAEQFF. For the CDR3, the DNA is TGTGCCAGCAGCTTAGCACCAGCGGAGCAGTTCTTC.

This chain uses TRBV27 with TRBJ2-7; 10 bases agree with TRBD2. Trimming took 8 bases from V and 0 from J; bases not matched to a gene: 10. The CDR3 loop spans 16 amino acids. CDR1 and CDR2 from the germline V gene are MNHEY and SMNVEV (reference sequence). In nucleotides, the CDR3 is TGTGCCAGCGGCGGCCGGACTAGCGGAAACTCCTACGAGCAGTACTTC. Its protein is CASGGRTSGNSYEQYF.

There are a few counts of this clone. The CDR3 DNA reads TGCGCCAGCAGCGGACTAGCGGGGCTTAATGAGCAGTTCTTC. Protein sequence: CASSGLAGLNEQFF. This rearrangement joins TRBV4-1 to TRBJ2-1, with 12 bases fitting TRBD2. CDR3 length equals 14 residues. Looked up from germline, CDR1 is MGHRA and CDR2 is YSYEKL. J was trimmed by 7 bases and V by 5 bases; bases with no gene match: 3.

This clone was seen more than once but under ten times. The chain combines TRBV11-2 with TRBJ2-7, with a possible D match to TRBD1 (6 bases). Trimming removed 4 bases from V and 3 bases from J, with 10 bases in between. In germline, CDR1 is SGHAT, CDR2 FQNNGV. The CDR3 loop spans 13 amino acids. Written as DNA, the CDR3 is TGTGCCAGCAGCTCTCGGACAGACTACGAGCAGTACTTC. Translated: CASSSRTDYEQYF.

J is TRBJ2-7 and V is TRBV11-2, with 9 positions matching TRBD1. There are 14 residues in the CDR3. Germline values: CDR1 SGHAT, CDR2 FQNNGV. V lost 6 bases and J lost 4; bases outside the gene matches: 7. CDR3 residues: CASSFTGGLYEQYF. The CDR3 coding sequence is TGTGCCAGCAGTTTTACAGGGGGCTTGTACGAGCAGTACTTC.

The chain uses TRBV18 and TRBJ2-2; a weak D match, TRBD2 (6 bases). Germline V gene sequence: CDR1 KGHSH, CDR2 LQKENI. There are 12 residues in the CDR3. The ends were cut back, 3 bases at V and 7 bases at J, with 6 bases in the middle. The DNA for the CDR3 is TGTGCCAGCTCACCCGGGAGCGGGGAGCTGTTTTTT. Translation: CASSPGSGELFF.

The chain is built from TRBV5-1 and TRBJ2-5; 8 bases line up with TRBD1. With V trimmed by 3 bases and J by 1 base, 2 bases remained unmatched. Looked up from germline, CDR1 is SGHRS and CDR2 is YFSETQ. This CDR3 has 14 amino acids. The DNA of the CDR3 is TGCGCCAGCAGCTCAACAGGGGGCCAAGAGACCCAGTACTTC. Translated, it gives CASSSTGGQETQYF.

The chain couples TRBV29-1 to TRBJ1-4; TRBD1 matches 10 bases. CDR1 and CDR2 (germline): SQVTM, ANQGSEA. The CDR3 is made up of 13 amino acids. Trimming at V came to 6 bases and at J to 8 bases, leaving 6 bases not matched to a gene. CDR3 sequence: CSVRQGASEKLFF. Written as DNA, the CDR3 is TGCAGCGTAAGACAGGGGGCGAGCGAAAAACTGTTTTTT.

This clone appeared a few times. The chain has TRBV11-2 and TRBJ2-4; the match to TRBD1 covers 8 bases. The CDR3 extends over 17 amino acids. After removal of 5 bases from V and 0 bases from J, the junction contained 9 bases not matched to a gene. CDR1 is SGHAT and CDR2 is FQNNGV in the germline V gene. CDR3 nucleotide sequence: TGTGCCAGCAGCCCGGGACAGGTAGTCTTAGCCAAAAACATTCAGTACTTC. Encoded protein: CASSPGQVVLAKNIQYF.

This clone was counted a single time. V usage is TRBV2 and J usage is TRBJ1-1; D remains unclear. Trimming stripped 0 bases from V and 11 bases from J, with 7 bases between. The CDR3 runs to 11 residues. Germline lookup yields CDR1 SNHLY and CDR2 FYNNEI. This chain's CDR3 is CASSEAQAAFF. CDR3 sequence (DNA): TGTGCCAGCAGTGAAGCGCAGGCGGCTTTCTTT.

The chain is built from TRBV30 and TRBJ1-1; 7 nucleotides align to TRBD1. From germline, CDR1 is GTSNPN and CDR2 SVGIG (reference sequence). V lost 8 bases and J lost 11; bases outside the gene matches: 14. There are 12 residues in the CDR3. The CDR3 DNA reads TGTGCCACCCGACAGGGCTTTATCGGGGCTTTCTTT. Amino acid sequence: CATRQGFIGAFF.

The rearrangement links TRBV9 to TRBJ1-1, with D possibly TRBD1 on 5 matching bases. V dropped 4 bases and J dropped 2 bases, with 9 bases sitting between them. This CDR3 is 13 amino acids long. Germline V lookup: CDR1 SGDLS, CDR2 YYNGEE. The CDR3 protein is CASSQGFNTEAFF. The CDR3 DNA is TGTGCCAGCAGCCAGGGATTTAACACTGAAGCTTTCTTT.

This clone was recorded once. The gene calls are TRBV10-2 and TRBJ1-5, with TRBD1 matching over 11 bases. The trim removed 1 base at V and 6 bases at J, leaving 8 bases unmatched. Germline V gene lookup returns CDR1 WSHSY and CDR2 SAAADI. This CDR3 region has 17 residues. CDR3 residues: CASSEFRDRGLGQPQHF. For the CDR3, the DNA is TGCGCCAGCAGTGAGTTTCGGGACAGGGGGTTGGGTCAGCCCCAGCATTTT.